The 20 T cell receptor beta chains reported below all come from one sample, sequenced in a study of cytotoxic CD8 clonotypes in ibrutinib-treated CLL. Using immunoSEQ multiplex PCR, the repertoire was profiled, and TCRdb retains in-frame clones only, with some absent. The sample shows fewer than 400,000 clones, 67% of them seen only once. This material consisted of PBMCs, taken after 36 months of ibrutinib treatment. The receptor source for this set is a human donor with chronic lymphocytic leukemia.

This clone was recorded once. This CDR3 is CASSYARQGLVETQYF. The CDR3, as DNA: TGTGCCAGCAGCTACGCGCGACAGGGGTTGGTAGAGACCCAGTACTTC. The V gene is TRBV7-2, the J gene TRBJ2-5; 8 bases line up with TRBD1. CDR3 length: 16 residues. Germline values: CDR1 SGHTA, CDR2 FQGNSA. The V and J ends lost 4 bases and 4 bases, in that order; junction bases with no gene match: 11.

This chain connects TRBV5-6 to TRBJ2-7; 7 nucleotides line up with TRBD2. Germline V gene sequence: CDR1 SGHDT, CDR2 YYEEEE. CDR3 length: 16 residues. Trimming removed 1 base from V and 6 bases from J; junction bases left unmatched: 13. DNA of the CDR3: TGTGCCAGCAGCTTGTTTTTCCAGGGAGGGATCCGCGAGCAGTACTTC. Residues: CASSLFFQGGIREQYF.

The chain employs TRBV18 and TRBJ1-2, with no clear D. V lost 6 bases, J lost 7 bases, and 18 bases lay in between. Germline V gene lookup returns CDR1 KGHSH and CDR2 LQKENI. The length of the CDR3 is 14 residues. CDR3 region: CASSSGLKESGYTF. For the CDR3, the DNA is TGTGCCAGCTCCTCCGGGTTGAAAGAGAGTGGCTACACCTTC. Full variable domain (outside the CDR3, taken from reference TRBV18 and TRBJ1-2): NAGVMQNPRHLVRRRGQEARLRCSPMKGHSHVYWYRQLPEEGLKFMVYLQKENIIDESGMPKERFSAEFPKEGPSILRIQQVVRGDSAAYFCASSSGLKESGYTFGSGTRLTVV.

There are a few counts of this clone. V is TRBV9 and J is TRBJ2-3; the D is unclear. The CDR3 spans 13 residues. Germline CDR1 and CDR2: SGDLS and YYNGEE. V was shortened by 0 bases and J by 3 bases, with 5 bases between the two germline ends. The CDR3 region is CASSVAGTDTQYF. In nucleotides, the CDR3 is TGTGCCAGCAGCGTAGCTGGAACAGATACGCAGTATTTT.

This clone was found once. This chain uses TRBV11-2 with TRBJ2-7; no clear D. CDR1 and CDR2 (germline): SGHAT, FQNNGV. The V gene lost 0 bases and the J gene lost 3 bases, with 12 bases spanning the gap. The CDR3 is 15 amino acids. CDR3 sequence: CASSLDWVGVYEQYF. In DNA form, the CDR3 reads TGTGCCAGCAGCTTAGATTGGGTCGGAGTCTACGAGCAGTACTTC.

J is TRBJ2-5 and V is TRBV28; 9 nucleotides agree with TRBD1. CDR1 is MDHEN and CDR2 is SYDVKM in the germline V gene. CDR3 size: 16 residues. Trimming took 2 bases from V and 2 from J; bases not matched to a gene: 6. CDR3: CASSLVTGGHQETQYF. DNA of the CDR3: TGTGCCAGCAGTTTAGTGACAGGGGGGCATCAAGAGACCCAGTACTTC.

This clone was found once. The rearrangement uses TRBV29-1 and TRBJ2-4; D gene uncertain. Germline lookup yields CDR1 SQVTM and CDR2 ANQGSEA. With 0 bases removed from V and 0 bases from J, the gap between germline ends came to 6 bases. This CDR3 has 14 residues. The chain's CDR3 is CSVEDPVAKNIQYF. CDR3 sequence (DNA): TGCAGCGTTGAAGATCCAGTAGCCAAAAACATTCAGTACTTC.

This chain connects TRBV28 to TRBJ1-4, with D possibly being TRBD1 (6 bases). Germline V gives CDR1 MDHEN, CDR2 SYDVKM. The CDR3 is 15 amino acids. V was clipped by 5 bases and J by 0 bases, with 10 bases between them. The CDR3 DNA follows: TGTGCCAGCAGTGAAGGGGGTGCAACTAATGAAAAACTGTTTTTT. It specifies CASSEGGATNEKLFF.

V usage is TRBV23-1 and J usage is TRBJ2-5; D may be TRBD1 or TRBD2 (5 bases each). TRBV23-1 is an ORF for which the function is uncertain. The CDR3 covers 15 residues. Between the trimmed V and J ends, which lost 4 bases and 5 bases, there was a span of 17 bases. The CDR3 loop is CASSPGVGVSETQYF. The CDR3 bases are TGCGCCAGCAGTCCCGGTGTGGGGGTTAGTGAGACCCAGTACTTC.

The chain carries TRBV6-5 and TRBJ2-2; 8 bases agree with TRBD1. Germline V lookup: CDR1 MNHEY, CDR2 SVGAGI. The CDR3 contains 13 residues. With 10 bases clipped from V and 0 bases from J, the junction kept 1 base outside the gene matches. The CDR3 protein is CAIRGPNTGELFF. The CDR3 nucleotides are TGTGCCATCAGGGGGCCGAACACCGGGGAGCTGTTTTTT.

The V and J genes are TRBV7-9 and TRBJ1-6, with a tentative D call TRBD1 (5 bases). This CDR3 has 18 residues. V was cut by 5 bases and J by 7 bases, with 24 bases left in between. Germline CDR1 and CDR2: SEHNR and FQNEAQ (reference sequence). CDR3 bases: TGTGCCAGCAGCCCAGGGATCGGGTATATTACTGGGAATTCACCCCTCCACTTT. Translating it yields CASSPGIGYITGNSPLHF.

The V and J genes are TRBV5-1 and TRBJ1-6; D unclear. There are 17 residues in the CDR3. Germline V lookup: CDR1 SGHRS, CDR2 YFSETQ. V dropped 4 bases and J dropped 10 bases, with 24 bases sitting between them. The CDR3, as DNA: TGCGCCAGCAGCAATTTAGCCCCGGGTCTGGTGGGCTCACCCCTCCACTTT. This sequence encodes CASSNLAPGLVGSPLHF.

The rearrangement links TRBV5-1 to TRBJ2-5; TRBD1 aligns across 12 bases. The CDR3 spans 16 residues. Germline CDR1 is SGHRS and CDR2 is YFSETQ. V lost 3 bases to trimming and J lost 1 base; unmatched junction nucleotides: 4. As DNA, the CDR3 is TGCGCCAGCAGCTGGGGGACAGGGGGCGGCCAAGAGACCCAGTACTTC. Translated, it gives CASSWGTGGGQETQYF.

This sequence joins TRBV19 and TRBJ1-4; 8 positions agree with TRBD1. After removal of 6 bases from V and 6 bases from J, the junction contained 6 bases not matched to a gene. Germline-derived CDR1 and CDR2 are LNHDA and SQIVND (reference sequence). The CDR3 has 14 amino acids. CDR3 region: CASSLTGEDEKLFF. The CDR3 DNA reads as TGTGCCAGTAGCCTGACAGGGGAAGATGAAAAACTGTTTTTT. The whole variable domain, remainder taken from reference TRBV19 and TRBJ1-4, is DGGITQSPKYLFRKEGQNVTLSCEQNLNHDAMYWYRQDPGQGLRLIYYSQIVNDFQKGDIAEGYSVSREKKESFPLTVTSAQKNPTAFYLCASSLTGEDEKLFFGSGTQLSVL.

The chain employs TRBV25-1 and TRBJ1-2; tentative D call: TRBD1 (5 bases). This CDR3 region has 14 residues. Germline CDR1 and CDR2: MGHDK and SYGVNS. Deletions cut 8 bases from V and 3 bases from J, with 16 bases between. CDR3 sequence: CASRSGTGDYGYTF. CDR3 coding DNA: TGTGCCAGCCGATCCGGGACCGGAGACTATGGCTACACCTTC.

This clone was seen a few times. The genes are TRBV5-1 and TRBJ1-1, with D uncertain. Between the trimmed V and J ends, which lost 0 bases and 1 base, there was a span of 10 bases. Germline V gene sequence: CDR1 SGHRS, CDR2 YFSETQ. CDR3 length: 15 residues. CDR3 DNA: TGCGCCAGCAGCTTGGACGGGAGATGGAACACTGAAGCTTTCTTT. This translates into CASSLDGRWNTEAFF.

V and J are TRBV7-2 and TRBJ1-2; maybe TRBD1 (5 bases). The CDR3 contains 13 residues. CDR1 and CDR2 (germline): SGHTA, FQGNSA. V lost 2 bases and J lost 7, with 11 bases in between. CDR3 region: CASSLITGGGYTF. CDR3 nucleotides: TGTGCCAGCAGCTTAATAACCGGGGGTGGCTACACCTTC. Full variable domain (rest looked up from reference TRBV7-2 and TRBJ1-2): GAGVSQSPSNKVTEKGKDVELRCDPISGHTALYWYRQSLGQGLEFLIYFQGNSAPDKSGLPSDRFSAERTGGSVSTLTIQRTQQEDSAVYLCASSLITGGGYTFGSGTRLTVV.

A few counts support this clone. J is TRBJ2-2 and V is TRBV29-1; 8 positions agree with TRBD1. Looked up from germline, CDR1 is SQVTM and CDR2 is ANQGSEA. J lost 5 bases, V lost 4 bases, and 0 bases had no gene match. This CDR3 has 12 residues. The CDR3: CSVGQGTGELFF. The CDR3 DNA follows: TGCAGCGTTGGACAGGGGACCGGGGAGCTGTTTTTT.

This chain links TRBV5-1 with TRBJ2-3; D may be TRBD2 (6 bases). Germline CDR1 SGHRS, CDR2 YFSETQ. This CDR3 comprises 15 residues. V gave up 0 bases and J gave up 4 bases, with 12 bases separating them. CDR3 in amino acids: CASSLGNGGSDTQYF. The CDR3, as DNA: TGCGCCAGCAGCTTGGGCAACGGGGGATCAGATACGCAGTATTTT.

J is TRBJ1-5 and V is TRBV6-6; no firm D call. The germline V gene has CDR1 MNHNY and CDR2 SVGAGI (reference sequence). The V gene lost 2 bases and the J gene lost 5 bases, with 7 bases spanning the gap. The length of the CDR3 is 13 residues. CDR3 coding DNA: TGTGCCAGCAGTTACCCGGACCATCAGCCCCAGCATTTT. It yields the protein CASSYPDHQPQHF.